This note documents a single T cell receptor (beta chain) sequence. This record comes from a study of shared clonotypes between healthy human individuals. The CDR3 is 16 amino acids. The V end was cut by 5 bases, the J end by 5 bases, with 22 bases between. From germline, CDR1 is SEHNR and CDR2 FQNEAQ (reference sequence). Donors had no recently reported acute infections or vaccinations and were HIV-negative. Some clones are missing from TCRdb's copy, which holds only in-frame ones; the method was immunoSEQ multiplex PCR. The data show under 1,100,000 clones, with around four fifths seen just once and approximately 1.5% held by the top ten.

Sequencing was done on a sample of memory CD4+ T cells sorted from blood. Subset meaning: CD45RA-negative fraction. V usage is TRBV7-9 and J usage is TRBJ2-7; D not certain. This sequence was found in a man aged 18 to 35 in good health. The CDR3 region is CASSMVVSALIHEQYF. The CDR3 coding sequence is TGTGCCAGCAGCATGGTAGTAAGCGCCCTAATCCACGAGCAGTACTTC. The full variable domain, its missing parts supplied by reference TRBV7-9 and TRBJ2-7, is DTGVSQNPRHKITKRGQNVTFRCDPISEHNRLYWYRQTLGQGPEFLTYFQNEAQLEKSRLLSDRFSAERPKGSFSTLEIQRTEQGDSAMYLCASSMVVSALIHEQYFGPGTRLTVT.